This is a list of T cell receptor beta chains from one sample in a study of CD8 T cells in ankylosing spondylitis. TCRdb passed the 5' RACE reads through MiXCR, listing each CDR3 protein once. In the table there are roughly 120,000 distinct CDR3 sequences, around 13% of which are singletons. Source material: blood, either unsorted or a sorted T cell fraction (not recorded which). These receptor sequences come from a female donor with ankylosing spondylitis or in good health (not recorded which). CDR3s include the opening cysteine and the closing phenylalanine or tryptophan. D genes are given only for firm matches. The size entry is marked missing in some rows and otherwise reads once, few, many or a size class.

J gene | V gene | D gene | clone size | CDR3 protein | CDR3 DNA
TRBJ2-2 | TRBV5-1 | NA | many | CASSLWGNTGELFF | TGCGCCAGCAGCTTGTGGGGAAACACCGGGGAGCTGTTTTTT
TRBJ2-1 | TRBV3-1 | TRBD2 | few | CASSPRGGASSYNEQFF | TGTGCCAGCAGCCCTCGGGGGGGGGCGAGCTCCTACAATGAGCAGTTCTTC
TRBJ2-6 | TRBV20-1 | TRBD2 | few | CSAGGGSGANVLTF | TGCAGTGCCGGGGGGGGATCTGGGGCCAACGTCCTGACTTTC
TRBJ2-3 | TRBV12-2 | NA | few | CASPAEVRRVQAGPSTDTQYF | TGTGCAAGTCCCGCCGAAGTCCGTCGGGTGCAGGCAGGTCCTAGCACAGATACGCAGTATTTT
TRBJ1-1 | TRBV12-3/TRBV12-4 | NA | many | CASSLGTEAFF | TGTGCCAGCAGTTTAGGCACTGAAGCTTTCTTT
TRBJ2-2 | TRBV3-1 | NA | many | CASAARAGELFF | TGTGCCAGCGCAGCAAGAGCCGGGGAGCTGTTTTTT
TRBJ2-5 | TRBV20-1 | NA | NA | CSAPLPWSETQYF | TGCAGTGCTCCACTGCCCTGGTCAGAGACCCAGTACTTC
TRBJ2-7 | TRBV18 | NA | NA | CASSQGVDEQYF | TGTGCCAGCTCACAGGGAGTGGATGAGCAGTACTTC
TRBJ2-1 | TRBV28 | NA | NA | CASSPSGTLNEQFF | TGTGCCAGCAGTCCATCCGGGACCCTCAATGAGCAGTTCTTC
TRBJ1-2 | TRBV7-3 | TRBD1 | many | CASSQGDSGYGYTF | TGTGCCAGCAGCCAAGGGGACAGTGGGTATGGCTACACCTTC
TRBJ2-3 | TRBV7-2 | NA | many | CASSFSWGTDTQYF | TGTGCCAGCAGCTTTAGCTGGGGCACAGATACGCAGTATTTT
TRBJ1-5 | TRBV28 | TRBD1 | NA | CASGTGTGASQPQHF | TGTGCCAGCGGTACCGGGACAGGTGCGTCCCAGCCCCAGCATTTT
TRBJ1-5 | TRBV5-1 | TRBD1 | many | CASRPTGESNQPQHF | TGCGCCAGCAGACCTACAGGGGAGAGCAATCAGCCCCAGCATTTT
TRBJ1-1 | TRBV3-1 | TRBD1 | many | CASSQPGTVLNTEAFF | TGTGCCAGCAGCCAACCAGGGACAGTACTGAACACTGAAGCTTTCTTT
TRBJ1-6 | TRBV6-1 | NA | few | CASMGVNNSPLHF | TGTGCCAGCATGGGGGTTAATAATTCACCCCTCCACTTT
TRBJ2-2 | TRBV12-3/TRBV12-4 | TRBD1 | many | CASSSSGTGFWDTGELFF | TGTGCCAGCAGTTCAAGCGGGACAGGGTTTTGGGACACCGGGGAGCTGTTTTTT
TRBJ2-1 | TRBV5-1 | NA | NA | CASSAMEGDGEQFF | TGCGCCAGCAGCGCGATGGAGGGGGATGGTGAGCAGTTCTTC
TRBJ2-2 | TRBV6-2/TRBV6-3 | NA | many | CASLRRTGELFF | TGTGCCAGCCTCAGGCGAACCGGGGAGCTGTTTTTT
TRBJ1-1 | TRBV29-1 | NA | many | CSVEVAGVGTEAFF | TGCAGCGTTGAGGTGGCAGGAGTTGGTACTGAAGCTTTCTTT
TRBJ2-7 | TRBV5-1 | TRBD1 | NA | CASSSDPDRVYEQYF | TGCGCCAGCAGCTCGGACCCTGACAGGGTCTACGAGCAGTACTTC
TRBJ1-1 | TRBV6-6 | NA | NA | CASSQREAEAFF | TGTGCCAGCAGCCAGCGGGAGGCTGAAGCTTTCTTT
TRBJ2-4 | TRBV7-8 | TRBD2 | NA | CASSFGLVDSQYF | TGTGCCAGCAGCTTCGGACTAGTCGACAGTCAGTACTTC
TRBJ2-7 | TRBV6-1 | NA | NA | CASKRTAGGSYEQYF | TGTGCCAGCAAAAGGACGGCCGGGGGCTCCTACGAGCAGTACTTC
TRBJ1-1 | TRBV5-1 | NA | few | CASSGQPNTEAFF | TGCGCCAGCAGTGGACAGCCGAACACTGAAGCTTTCTTT